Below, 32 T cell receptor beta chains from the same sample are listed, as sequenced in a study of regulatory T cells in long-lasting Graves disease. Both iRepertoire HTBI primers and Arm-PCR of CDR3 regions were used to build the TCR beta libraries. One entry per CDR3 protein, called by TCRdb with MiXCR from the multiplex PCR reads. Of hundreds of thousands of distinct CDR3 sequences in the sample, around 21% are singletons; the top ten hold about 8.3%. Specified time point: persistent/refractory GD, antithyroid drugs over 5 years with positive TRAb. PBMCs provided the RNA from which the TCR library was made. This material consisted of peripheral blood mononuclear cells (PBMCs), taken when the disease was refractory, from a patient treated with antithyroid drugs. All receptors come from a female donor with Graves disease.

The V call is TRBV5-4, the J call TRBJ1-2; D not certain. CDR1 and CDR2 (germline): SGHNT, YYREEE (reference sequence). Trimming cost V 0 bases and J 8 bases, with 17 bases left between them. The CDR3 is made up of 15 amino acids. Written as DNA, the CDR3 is TGTGCCAGCAGCTTGGTCGCAGTCCCAGTGGACGGCTACACCTTC. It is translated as CASSLVAVPVDGYTF.

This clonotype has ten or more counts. CDR3 DNA sequence: TGTGCCAGCAGTCATAGGACAGGGGACCAGCCCCAGCATTTT. Protein product: CASSHRTGDQPQHF. This chain connects TRBV7-2 to TRBJ1-5, with TRBD1 identical over 9 bases. Germline CDR1 SGHTA, CDR2 FQGNSA. V gave up 6 bases and J gave up 7 bases; unmatched junction bases: 7. CDR3 length: 14 amino acids. The full variable domain, its missing parts supplied by reference TRBV7-2 and TRBJ1-5, is GAGVSQSPSNKVTEKGKDVELRCDPISGHTALYWYRQSLGQGLEFLIYFQGNSAPDKSGLPSDRFSAERTGGSVSTLTIQRTQQEDSAVYLCASSHRTGDQPQHFGDGTRLSIL.

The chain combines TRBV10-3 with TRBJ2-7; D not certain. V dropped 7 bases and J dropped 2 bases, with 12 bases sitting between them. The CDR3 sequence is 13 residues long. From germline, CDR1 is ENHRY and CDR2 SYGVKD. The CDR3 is CAITPEGAYEQYF. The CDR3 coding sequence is TGTGCCATCACCCCGGAAGGCGCCTACGAGCAGTACTTC.

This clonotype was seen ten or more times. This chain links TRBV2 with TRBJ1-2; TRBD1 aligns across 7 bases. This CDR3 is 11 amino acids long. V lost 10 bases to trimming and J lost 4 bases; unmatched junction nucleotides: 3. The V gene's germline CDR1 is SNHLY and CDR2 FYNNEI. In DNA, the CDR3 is TGTGCCACACAGGGGCCCTATGGCTACACCTTC. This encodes CATQGPYGYTF.

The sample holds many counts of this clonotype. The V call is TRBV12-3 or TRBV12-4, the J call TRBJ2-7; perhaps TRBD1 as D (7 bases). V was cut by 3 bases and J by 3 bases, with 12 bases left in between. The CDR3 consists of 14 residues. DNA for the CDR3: TGTGCCAGCAGTTTGGGGGGACAGTTCTACGAGCAGTACTTC. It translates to CASSLGGQFYEQYF.

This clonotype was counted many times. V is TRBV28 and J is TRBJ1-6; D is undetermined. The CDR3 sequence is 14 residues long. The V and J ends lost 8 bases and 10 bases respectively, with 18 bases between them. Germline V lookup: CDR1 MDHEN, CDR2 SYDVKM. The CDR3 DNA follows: TGTGCCAGCGGCCCTCTAGGTTTAGGGTCACCCCTCCACTTT. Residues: CASGPLGLGSPLHF.

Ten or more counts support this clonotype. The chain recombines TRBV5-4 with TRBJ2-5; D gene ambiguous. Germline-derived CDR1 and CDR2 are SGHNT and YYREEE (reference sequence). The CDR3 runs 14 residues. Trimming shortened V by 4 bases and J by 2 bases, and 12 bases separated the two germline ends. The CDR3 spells CASSPVPKQETQYF. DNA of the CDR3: TGTGCCAGCAGCCCGGTACCAAAACAAGAGACCCAGTACTTC.

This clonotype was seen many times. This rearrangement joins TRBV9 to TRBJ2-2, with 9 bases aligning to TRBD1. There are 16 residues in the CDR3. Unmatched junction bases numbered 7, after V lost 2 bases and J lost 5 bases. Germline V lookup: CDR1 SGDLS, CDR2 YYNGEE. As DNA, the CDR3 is TGTGCCAGCAGCGTCGGGGACAGGGTGTTTACCGGGGAGCTGTTTTTT. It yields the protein CASSVGDRVFTGELFF.

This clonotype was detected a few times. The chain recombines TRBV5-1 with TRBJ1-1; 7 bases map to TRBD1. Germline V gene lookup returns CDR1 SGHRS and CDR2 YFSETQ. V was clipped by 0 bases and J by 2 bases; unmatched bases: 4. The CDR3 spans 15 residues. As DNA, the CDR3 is TGCGCCAGCAGCTTGGTCACAGGGGTAAACACTGAAGCTTTCTTT. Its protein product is CASSLVTGVNTEAFF.

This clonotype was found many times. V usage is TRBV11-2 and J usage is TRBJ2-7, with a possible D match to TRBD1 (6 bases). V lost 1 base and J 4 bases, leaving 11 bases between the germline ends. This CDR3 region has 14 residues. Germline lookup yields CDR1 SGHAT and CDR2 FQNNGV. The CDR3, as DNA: TGTGCCAGCAGCTTAGCCCCAGGGGATTACGAGCAGTACTTC. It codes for CASSLAPGDYEQYF. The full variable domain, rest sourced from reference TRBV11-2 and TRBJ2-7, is EAGVAQSPRYKIIEKRQSVAFWCNPISGHATLYWYQQILGQGPKLLIQFQNNGVVDDSQLPKDRFSAERLKGVDSTLKIQPAKLEDSAVYLCASSLAPGDYEQYFGPGTRLTVT.

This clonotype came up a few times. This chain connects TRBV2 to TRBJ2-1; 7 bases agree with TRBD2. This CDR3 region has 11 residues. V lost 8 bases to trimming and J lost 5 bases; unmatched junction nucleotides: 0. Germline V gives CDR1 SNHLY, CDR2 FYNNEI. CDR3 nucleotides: TGTGCCAGCCGGGAGGACAATGAGCAGTTCTTC. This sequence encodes CASREDNEQFF.

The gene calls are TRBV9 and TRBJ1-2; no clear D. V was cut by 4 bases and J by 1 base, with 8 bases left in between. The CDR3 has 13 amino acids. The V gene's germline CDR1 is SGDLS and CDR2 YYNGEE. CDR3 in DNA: TGTGCCAGCAGCCGTAGCCGTAACTATGGCTACACCTTC. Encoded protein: CASSRSRNYGYTF.

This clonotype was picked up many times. The CDR3 loop reads CASSLYRDTRTYEQYF. In nucleotides, the CDR3 is TGTGCCAGCAGTTTATACCGGGACACTCGTACCTACGAGCAGTACTTC. The chain uses TRBV28 and TRBJ2-7; perhaps TRBD1 as D (6 bases). This CDR3 has 16 residues. The germline V gene encodes CDR1 MDHEN and CDR2 SYDVKM. V was pared by 1 base and J by 2 bases, with 15 bases between.

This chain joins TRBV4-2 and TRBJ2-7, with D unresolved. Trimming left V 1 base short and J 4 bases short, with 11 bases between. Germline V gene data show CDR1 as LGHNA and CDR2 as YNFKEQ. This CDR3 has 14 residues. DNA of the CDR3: TGTGCCAGCAGCCAAGGTGTCGGGCCATACGAGCAGTACTTC. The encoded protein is CASSQGVGPYEQYF.

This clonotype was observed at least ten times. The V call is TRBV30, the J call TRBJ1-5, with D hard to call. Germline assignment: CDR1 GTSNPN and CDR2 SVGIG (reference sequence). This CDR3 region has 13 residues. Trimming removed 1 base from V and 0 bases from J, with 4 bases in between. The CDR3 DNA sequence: TGTGCCTGGAGTGACAGTAGCAATCAGCCCCAGCATTTT. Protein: CAWSDSSNQPQHF.

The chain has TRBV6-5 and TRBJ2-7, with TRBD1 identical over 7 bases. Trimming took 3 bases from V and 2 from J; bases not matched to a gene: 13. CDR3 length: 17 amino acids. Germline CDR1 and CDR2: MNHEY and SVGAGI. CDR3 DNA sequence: TGTGCCAGCAGTTATAAAATTTCCGGGACAGCCACCTACGAGCAGTACTTC. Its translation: CASSYKISGTATYEQYF.

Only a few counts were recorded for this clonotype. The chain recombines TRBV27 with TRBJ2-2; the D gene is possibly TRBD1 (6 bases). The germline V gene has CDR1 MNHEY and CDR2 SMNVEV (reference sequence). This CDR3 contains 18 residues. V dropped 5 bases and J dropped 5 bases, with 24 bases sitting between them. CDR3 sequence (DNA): TGTGCCAGCAGTCGAATCCAGGGGATCGTGGAGCTAACCGGGGAGCTGTTTTTT. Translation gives CASSRIQGIVELTGELFF.

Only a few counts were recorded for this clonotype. CDR3 DNA: TGTGCCAGCTCACCTTCGACAGGGTTGGCGGAGACCCAGTACTTC. It specifies CASSPSTGLAETQYF. V is TRBV18 and J is TRBJ2-5; 7 positions match TRBD1. Germline V gene sequence: CDR1 KGHSH, CDR2 LQKENI. CDR3 length: 15 residues. V lost 3 bases, J lost 5 bases, and 9 bases stayed unmatched.

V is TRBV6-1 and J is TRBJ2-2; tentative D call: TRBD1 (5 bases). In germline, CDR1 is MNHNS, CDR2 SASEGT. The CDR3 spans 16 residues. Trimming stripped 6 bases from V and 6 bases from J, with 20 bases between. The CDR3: CASREKGSGRPGELFF. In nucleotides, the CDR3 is TGTGCCAGCAGAGAAAAGGGGTCAGGGCGCCCCGGGGAGCTGTTTTTT.

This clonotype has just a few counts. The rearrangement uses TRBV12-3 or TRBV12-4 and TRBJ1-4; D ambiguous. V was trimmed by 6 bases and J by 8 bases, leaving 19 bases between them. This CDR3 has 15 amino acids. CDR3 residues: CASRPVGASPEKLFF. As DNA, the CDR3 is TGTGCCAGCAGGCCCGTCGGCGCTAGTCCCGAAAAACTGTTTTTT.

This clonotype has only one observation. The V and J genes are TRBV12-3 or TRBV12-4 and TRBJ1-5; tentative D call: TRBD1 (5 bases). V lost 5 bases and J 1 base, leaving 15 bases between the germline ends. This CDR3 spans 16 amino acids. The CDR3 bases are TGTGCCAGCAGTCTCACCGGGACGGGCAGCAATCAGCCCCAGCATTTT. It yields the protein CASSLTGTGSNQPQHF.

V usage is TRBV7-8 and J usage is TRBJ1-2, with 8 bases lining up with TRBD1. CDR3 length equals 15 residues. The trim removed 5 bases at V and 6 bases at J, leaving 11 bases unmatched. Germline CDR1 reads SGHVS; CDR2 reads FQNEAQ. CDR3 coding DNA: TGTGCCAGCAGCCGCCGGGACAGGAAGACTGATGGCTACACCTTC. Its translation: CASSRRDRKTDGYTF.

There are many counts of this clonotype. The CDR3 region has the DNA TGTGCCAGCAGTTACCGCGGACTAGCTCAAGAGACCCAGTACTTC. Amino acids: CASSYRGLAQETQYF. The V and J genes are TRBV6-5 and TRBJ2-5; 8 positions match TRBD2. This CDR3 has 15 residues. Per germline, CDR1 MNHEY and CDR2 SVGAGI. With V trimmed by 2 bases and J by 2 bases, 4 bases remained unmatched.

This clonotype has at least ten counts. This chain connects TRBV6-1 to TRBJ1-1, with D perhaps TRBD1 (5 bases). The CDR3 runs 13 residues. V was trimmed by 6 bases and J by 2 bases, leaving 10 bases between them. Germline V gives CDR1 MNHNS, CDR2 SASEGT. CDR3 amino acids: CASRVGVNTEAFF. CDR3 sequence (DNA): TGTGCCAGCAGGGTGGGGGTAAACACTGAAGCTTTCTTT.

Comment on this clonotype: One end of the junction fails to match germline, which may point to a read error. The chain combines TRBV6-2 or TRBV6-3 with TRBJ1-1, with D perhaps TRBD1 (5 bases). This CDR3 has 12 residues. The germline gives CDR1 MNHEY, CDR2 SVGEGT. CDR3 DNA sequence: TGTGCCAGCAGTCGAGTGGACACTGAAGCTTCCTTT. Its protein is CASSRVDTEASF.

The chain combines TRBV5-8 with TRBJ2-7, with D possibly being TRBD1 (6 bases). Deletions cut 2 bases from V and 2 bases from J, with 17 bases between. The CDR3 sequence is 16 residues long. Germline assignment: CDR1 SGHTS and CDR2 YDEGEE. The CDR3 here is CASSFGVMDSAYEQYF. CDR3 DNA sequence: TGTGCCAGCAGCTTCGGGGTGATGGACAGTGCCTACGAGCAGTACTTC.

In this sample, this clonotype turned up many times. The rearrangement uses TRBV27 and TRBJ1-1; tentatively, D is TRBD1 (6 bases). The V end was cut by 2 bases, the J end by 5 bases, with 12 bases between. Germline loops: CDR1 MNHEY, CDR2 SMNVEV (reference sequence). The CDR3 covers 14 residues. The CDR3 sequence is CASSLRPQGTEAFF. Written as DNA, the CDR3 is TGTGCCAGCAGTTTAAGGCCGCAGGGGACTGAAGCTTTCTTT.

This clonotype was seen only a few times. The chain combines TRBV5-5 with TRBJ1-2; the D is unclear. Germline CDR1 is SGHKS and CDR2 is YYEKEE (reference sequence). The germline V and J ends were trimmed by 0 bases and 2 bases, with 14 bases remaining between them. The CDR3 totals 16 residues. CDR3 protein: CASSLGGYSPNYGYTF. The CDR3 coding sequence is TGTGCCAGCAGCTTGGGAGGCTACTCCCCCAACTATGGCTACACCTTC.

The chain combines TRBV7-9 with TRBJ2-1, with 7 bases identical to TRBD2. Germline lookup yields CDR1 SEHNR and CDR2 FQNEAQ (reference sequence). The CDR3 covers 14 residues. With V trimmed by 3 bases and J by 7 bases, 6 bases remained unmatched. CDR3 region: CASSFETSRNEQFF. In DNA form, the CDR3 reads TGTGCCAGCAGCTTCGAGACTAGCCGAAATGAGCAGTTCTTC.

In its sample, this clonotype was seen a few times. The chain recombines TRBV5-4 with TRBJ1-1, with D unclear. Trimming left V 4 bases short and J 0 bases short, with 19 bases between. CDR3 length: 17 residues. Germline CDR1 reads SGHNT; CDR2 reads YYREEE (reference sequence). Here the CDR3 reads CASSPQTGITLNTEAFF. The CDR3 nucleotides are TGTGCCAGCAGCCCACAGACCGGTATAACTTTGAACACTGAAGCTTTCTTT. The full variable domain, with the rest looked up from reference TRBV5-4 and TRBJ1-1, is ETGVTQSPTHLIKTRGQQVTLRCSSQSGHNTVSWYQQALGQGPQFIFQYYREEENGRGNFPPRFSGLQFPNYSSELNVNALELDDSALYLCASSPQTGITLNTEAFFGQGTRLTVV.

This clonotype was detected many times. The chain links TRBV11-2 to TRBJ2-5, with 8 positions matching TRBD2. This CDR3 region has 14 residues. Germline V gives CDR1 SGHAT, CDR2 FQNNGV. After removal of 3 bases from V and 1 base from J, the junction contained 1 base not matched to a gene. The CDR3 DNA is TGTGCCAGCAGCTTGGGACTAGGCCAAGAGACCCAGTACTTC. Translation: CASSLGLGQETQYF.

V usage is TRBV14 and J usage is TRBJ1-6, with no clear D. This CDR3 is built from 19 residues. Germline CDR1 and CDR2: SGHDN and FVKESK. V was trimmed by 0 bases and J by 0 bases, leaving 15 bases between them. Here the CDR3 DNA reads TGTGCCAGCAGCCAAGACTTCCCCGGTCAGAGCTCCTATAATTCACCCCTCCACTTT. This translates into CASSQDFPGQSSYNSPLHF.